Listed here are 22 T cell receptor beta chains from one sample, sequenced in a study of CD8 T cells in Susac syndrome. An input of roughly 0.45 to 1 ug of RNA was subjected to reverse transcription using random hexamers. TCRdb re-derived calls from the immunoSEQ multiplex PCR reads in MiXCR, one entry per CDR3 protein. The sample consists of 150,000 or so distinct CDR3 sequences, 90% to 95% of them appearing once. The specimen sequenced was CD4+ T cells from PBMCs. These receptors originate from a human donor in good health.

This chain joins TRBV2 and TRBJ2-5; 11 nucleotides agree with TRBD2. V lost 2 bases, J lost 5 bases, and 10 bases stayed unmatched. CDR1 is SNHLY and CDR2 is FYNNEI in the germline V gene. This CDR3 comprises 17 residues. CDR3 sequence: CASSERVAGGVWETQYF. As DNA, the CDR3 is TGTGCCAGCAGTGAACGGGTAGCGGGGGGGGTCTGGGAGACCCAGTACTTC.

This clonotype has more than one count but fewer than ten. The chain recombines TRBV13 with TRBJ2-2; D might be TRBD1 (7 bases). The ends were cut back, 4 bases at V and 4 bases at J, with 13 bases in the middle. From germline, CDR1 is PRHDT and CDR2 FYEKMQ (reference sequence). This CDR3 is built from 15 residues. CDR3 region: CASSSRQGGTGELFF. The CDR3 bases are TGTGCCAGCAGCTCCCGACAGGGAGGCACCGGGGAGCTGTTTTTT.

The rearrangement links TRBV18 to TRBJ1-1; tentatively, D is TRBD1 (5 bases). Germline V CDR1 and CDR2: KGHSH, LQKENI. Trimming removed 2 bases at V and 7 bases at J, with 11 bases between. The CDR3 length is 13 residues. CDR3 region: CASSPNTDSEAFF. For the CDR3, the DNA is TGTGCCAGCTCACCAAATACTGACAGTGAAGCTTTCTTT.

The chain has TRBV20-1 and TRBJ2-4; the D is unclear. Germline V gene sequence: CDR1 DFQATT, CDR2 SNEGSKA (reference sequence). There are 14 residues in the CDR3. V lost 3 bases to trimming and J lost 0 bases, with 9 bases between them. CDR3 bases: TGCAGTGCTAGTATCTCTCTAGCCAAAAACATTCAGTACTTC. This encodes CSASISLAKNIQYF.

The rearrangement links TRBV29-1 to TRBJ2-1, with 12 nucleotides matching TRBD2. The CDR3 is made up of 14 amino acids. CDR1 and CDR2 from the germline V gene are SQVTM and ANQGSEA. After removal of 7 bases from V and 6 bases from J, the junction contained 7 bases not matched to a gene. CDR3 loop: CSAWPSGGGNEQFF. The CDR3 DNA is TGCAGCGCGTGGCCTAGCGGGGGGGGCAATGAGCAGTTCTTC.

This clonotype showed up just once. CDR3: CASSLTHQGPEAFF. As DNA, the CDR3 is TGTGCCAGCAGCTTGACCCATCAGGGCCCTGAAGCTTTCTTT. This chain uses TRBV5-4 with TRBJ1-1; D might be TRBD1 (5 bases). V lost 1 base to trimming and J lost 6 bases, with 13 bases between them. CDR3 length: 14 residues. The germline gives CDR1 SGHNT, CDR2 YYREEE (reference sequence).

CDR3 sequence: CSVQGARGWLEQFF. The CDR3 DNA reads TGCAGCGTACAGGGGGCAAGGGGGTGGTTGGAGCAGTTCTTC. V is TRBV29-1 and J is TRBJ2-1; 9 nucleotides agree with TRBD1. Germline V CDR1 and CDR2: SQVTM, ANQGSEA. V lost 6 bases to trimming and J lost 10 bases; unmatched junction nucleotides: 13. The CDR3 runs 14 residues.

J is TRBJ2-1 and V is TRBV29-1; possibly TRBD1 or TRBD2 for D (5 bases each). Per the germline V gene, CDR1 is SQVTM and CDR2 is ANQGSEA. This CDR3 is 14 amino acids long. Trimming removed 7 bases from V and 0 bases from J, with 13 bases in between. The CDR3 nucleotides are TGCAGCGCACGACAGAGGGGCTCCTACAATGAGCAGTTCTTC. It translates to CSARQRGSYNEQFF.

The chain links TRBV18 to TRBJ2-3; D is possibly TRBD1 (6 bases). V dropped 3 bases and J dropped 11 bases, with 21 bases sitting between them. Per the germline V gene, CDR1 is KGHSH and CDR2 is LQKENI. This CDR3 comprises 15 residues. CDR3 amino acids: CASSPPTGSGIGQYF. The CDR3 region has the DNA TGTGCCAGCTCACCTCCCACAGGGTCCGGGATTGGGCAGTATTTT.

This rearrangement joins TRBV9 to TRBJ1-5, with TRBD1 matching 7 bases. The V and J ends lost 4 bases and 9 bases, in that order; junction bases with no gene match: 7. The germline CDR1 and CDR2 sequences are SGDLS and YYNGEE. The CDR3 length is 13 residues. The CDR3 nucleotides are TGTGCCAGCAGCTCGACAGGGACGAGGCCCCAGCATTTT. This codes for CASSSTGTRPQHF.

The chain joins TRBV12-3 or TRBV12-4 to TRBJ1-1, with D perhaps TRBD1 (5 bases). Trimming took 3 bases from V and 7 from J, leaving 9 bases between them. This CDR3 contains 12 residues. CDR3 DNA: TGTGCCAGCAGTTTGGGGGGGATTGAAGCTTTCTTT. Translation: CASSLGGIEAFF.

J is TRBJ2-5 and V is TRBV20-1, with D maybe TRBD1 (5 bases). There are 15 residues in the CDR3. V dropped 3 bases and J dropped 1 base, with 15 bases sitting between them. Germline V lookup: CDR1 DFQATT, CDR2 SNEGSKA (reference sequence). CDR3 DNA: TGCAGTGCTAGTAGGCTGGCAGGGATCCAAGAGACCCAGTACTTC. Translating it yields CSASRLAGIQETQYF.

The chain couples TRBV20-1 to TRBJ2-3; 7 bases are a match to TRBD2. The CDR3 runs to 13 residues. Germline V CDR1 and CDR2: DFQATT, SNEGSKA (reference sequence). The V gene end was trimmed by 4 bases and the J gene end by 4 bases; junction bases not matched to a gene: 5. The CDR3 nucleotides are TGCAGTGCTACCCTAGCGGAGTCAGATACGCAGTATTTT. Protein product: CSATLAESDTQYF.

The V call is TRBV6-4, the J call TRBJ2-1, with D hard to call. Deletions cut 5 bases from V and 5 bases from J, with 10 bases between. Looked up from germline, CDR1 is MRHNA and CDR2 is SNTAGT. The CDR3 contains 13 residues. DNA of the CDR3: TGTGCCAGCAGTCCACGCCCAGACAATGAGCAGTTCTTC. It specifies CASSPRPDNEQFF.

The gene calls are TRBV20-1 and TRBJ2-3, with 11 bases identical to TRBD1. Germline loops: CDR1 DFQATT, CDR2 SNEGSKA (reference sequence). The CDR3 consists of 14 residues. The V and J ends lost 6 bases and 5 bases, in that order; junction bases with no gene match: 7. Written as DNA, the CDR3 is TGCAGTGCCGACACCGGGACAGGGGGAGATACGCAGTATTTT. Translating gives CSADTGTGGDTQYF.

V and J are TRBV27 and TRBJ1-1, with 9 bases identical to TRBD1. CDR1 is MNHEY, CDR2 SMNVEV, per germline (reference sequence). The CDR3 covers 15 residues. J lost 4 bases, V lost 5 bases, and 8 bases had no gene match. The CDR3 spells CASSPKGQGPTEAFF. In DNA form, the CDR3 reads TGTGCCAGCAGTCCGAAAGGACAGGGGCCCACTGAAGCTTTCTTT.

The rearrangement links TRBV5-1 to TRBJ1-1; 7 bases map to TRBD1. The CDR3 length is 14 residues. Germline V gene lookup returns CDR1 SGHRS and CDR2 YFSETQ. V lost 4 bases, J lost 1 base, and 4 bases stayed unmatched. CDR3 in DNA: TGCGCCAGCAGCGAGGACAGGCCGAACACTGAAGCTTTCTTT. Protein sequence: CASSEDRPNTEAFF. Supplemented by reference TRBV5-1 and TRBJ1-1, the full variable domain reads KAGVTQTPRYLIKTRGQQVTLSCSPISGHRSVSWYQQTPGQGLQFLFEYFSETQRNKGNFPGRFSGRQFSNSRSEMNVSTLELGDSALYLCASSEDRPNTEAFFGQGTRLTVV.

This rearrangement joins TRBV9 to TRBJ2-7, with TRBD1 identical over 8 bases. The CDR3 is 15 amino acids. The J segment lost 5 bases and the V segment lost 3 bases, leaving 10 bases of the junction unmatched. Germline assignment: CDR1 SGDLS and CDR2 YYNGEE. Written as DNA, the CDR3 is TGTGCCAGCAGCGGCGAAGACAGGGGAATCCACGAGCAGTACTTC. Encoded protein: CASSGEDRGIHEQYF.

V is TRBV5-1 and J is TRBJ2-1; a weak D match, TRBD2 (6 bases). The CDR3 runs to 13 residues. Germline lookup yields CDR1 SGHRS and CDR2 YFSETQ. Trimming took off 3 bases at V and 10 bases at J, with 14 bases between the two ends. This CDR3 reads CASSSLPGEEQFF. The CDR3 DNA reads TGCGCCAGCAGCTCACTCCCGGGGGAGGAGCAGTTCTTC.

The table lists this clonotype with a few counts. The rearrangement uses TRBV3-1 and TRBJ2-7; 8 nucleotides agree with TRBD1. The CDR3 spans 13 residues. The V gene end was trimmed by 8 bases and the J gene end by 5 bases; junction bases not matched to a gene: 8. Germline CDR1 reads LGHDT; CDR2 reads YNNKEL (reference sequence). The CDR3 nucleotides read TGTGCCAGCTCCGGCAGGGGGCTCGACGAGCAGTACTTC. Translated, it gives CASSGRGLDEQYF.

V usage is TRBV20-1 and J usage is TRBJ2-5; D may be TRBD1 or TRBD2 (5 bases each). The CDR3 is made up of 13 amino acids. CDR1 and CDR2 (germline): DFQATT, SNEGSKA (reference sequence). Trimming cost V 4 bases and J 1 base, with 10 bases left between them. Written as DNA, the CDR3 is TGCAGTGCTACCGGGACGACCCAAGAGACCCAGTACTTC. Residues: CSATGTTQETQYF.

Here the CDR3 reads CASSPPVGSNEQFF. The CDR3 DNA follows: TGTGCCAGCTCACCACCGGTGGGGTCCAATGAGCAGTTCTTC. This sequence joins TRBV18 and TRBJ2-1; D is ambiguous. This CDR3 comprises 14 residues. Trimming took 0 bases from V and 6 from J, leaving 9 bases between them. Looked up from germline, CDR1 is KGHSH and CDR2 is LQKENI.